The 21 T cell receptor beta chains given below trace back to one sample, sequenced in a study of shared clonotypes between healthy human individuals (dated by TCRdb to about 2020). Library prep was done by the immunoSEQ multiplex PCR assay. As stored in TCRdb, this immuneACCESS dataset retains in-frame rearrangements with V and J assigned. A fraction of the clones does not appear; measured against another copy, unresolved V genes explain less than half of the discrepancy, and the remainder lacks a known reason. The sample data list 550,000 to 850,000 clones, and over 60% of these were observed just once. The top ten clones comprise around 1.7% of the sample. Sequenced input: memory CD4+ T cells sorted from blood. According to the study, the label for this sample's cell subset or site signals: CD45RA-negative fraction. These receptors were collected from a woman aged 30 to 39 in good health.

CDR3 sequence reads: CATSRGLAGGPTGELFF. CDR3 nucleotide sequence: TGTGCCACCAGCAGAGGACTAGCGGGAGGGCCGACCGGGGAGCTGTTTTTT. This chain connects TRBV15 to TRBJ2-2; TRBD2 matches at 14 bases. CDR1 and CDR2 from the germline V gene are LNHNV and YYDKDF (reference sequence). V was pared by 1 base and J by 5 bases, with 3 bases of the junction left unmatched. The CDR3 has 17 amino acids.

This sequence joins TRBV28 and TRBJ2-7; D possibly uses TRBD1 or TRBD2 (5 bases each). Germline CDR1 and CDR2: MDHEN and SYDVKM. There are 15 residues in the CDR3. V shed 6 bases and J shed 0 bases, with 15 bases lying between them. CDR3 sequence: CASRGRRGASYEQYF. CDR3 coding DNA: TGTGCCAGCAGGGGGAGAAGGGGCGCCTCCTACGAGCAGTACTTC.

This clone was observed a handful of times. This CDR3 reads CAWSAGYSGRAVETQYF. For the CDR3, the DNA is TGTGCCTGGAGTGCGGGGTATAGCGGGAGGGCCGTTGAGACCCAGTACTTC. The rearrangement links TRBV30 to TRBJ2-5; the match to TRBD2 covers 11 bases. The V gene's germline CDR1 is GTSNPN and CDR2 SVGIG (reference sequence). V dropped 1 base and J dropped 5; count of bases not matched to a gene: 12. The CDR3 contains 17 residues.

This clone was recorded once. The genes are TRBV29-1 and TRBJ1-3; unclear D gene. Trimming left V 5 bases short and J 4 bases short, with 6 bases between. CDR3 length: 11 residues. CDR1 is SQVTM, CDR2 ANQGSEA, per germline. The CDR3, as DNA: TGCAGCGTTAATCACGGAAACACCATATATTTT. Protein sequence: CSVNHGNTIYF.

This clone appeared a few times. For the CDR3, the DNA is TGCAGCGTTGGGAGTCCGAGAGAGACCCAGTACTTC. Protein sequence: CSVGSPRETQYF. The chain employs TRBV29-1 and TRBJ2-5, with D unresolved. The CDR3 has 12 residues. Trimming took off 4 bases at V and 4 bases at J, with 10 bases between the two ends. Germline loops: CDR1 SQVTM, CDR2 ANQGSEA. Complete variable domain (other parts from reference TRBV29-1 and TRBJ2-5): SAVISQKPSRDICQRGTSLTIQCQVDSQVTMMFWYRQQPGQSLTLIATANQGSEATYESGFVIDKFPISRPNLTFSTLTVSNMSPEDSSIYLCSVGSPRETQYFGPGTRLLVL.

On this clone itself: This sample also contains other DNA sequences that code for the same CDR3. The CDR3 spells CASSLEAQETQYF. Written as DNA, the CDR3 is TGTGCCAGCAGCTTGGAGGCCCAAGAGACCCAGTACTTC. V is TRBV7-9 and J is TRBJ2-5, with a possible D match to TRBD2 (5 bases). Per germline, CDR1 SEHNR and CDR2 FQNEAQ (reference sequence). This CDR3 has 13 residues. The V gene lost 3 bases and the J gene lost 1 base, with 6 bases spanning the gap.

This clone was seen only once. The same CDR3 is also encoded by other DNA sequences in this sample. V usage is TRBV19 and J usage is TRBJ2-1; TRBD2 is a possible D gene (5 bases). CDR1 is LNHDA, CDR2 SQIVND, per germline (reference sequence). This CDR3 is 12 amino acids long. The V end was cut by 3 bases, the J end by 6 bases, with 6 bases between. CDR3 bases: TGTGCCAGTAGTATCACTAGCAATGAGCAGTTCTTC. Protein: CASSITSNEQFF. Filled out from reference TRBV19 and TRBJ2-1, the complete variable domain reads DGGITQSPKYLFRKEGQNVTLSCEQNLNHDAMYWYRQDPGQGLRLIYYSQIVNDFQKGDIAEGYSVSREKKESFPLTVTSAQKNPTAFYLCASSITSNEQFFGPGTRLTVL.

This clone appeared once. This chain connects TRBV10-2 to TRBJ2-7; D is ambiguous. V lost 3 bases and J 0 bases, leaving 9 bases between the germline ends. From germline, CDR1 is WSHSY and CDR2 SAAADI. The CDR3 sequence is 14 residues long. DNA for the CDR3: TGCGCCAGCAGTGAAGCGCCGAGCTCCTACGAGCAGTACTTC. Amino acid sequence: CASSEAPSSYEQYF.

This clone showed up just once. The CDR3 DNA reads as TGTGCCAGCAGCACTAATCAACGGTCAGGGGAGCTGTTTTTT. Protein sequence: CASSTNQRSGELFF. This sequence joins TRBV7-1 and TRBJ2-2; no clear D gene. TRBV7-1 is placed among ORFs of uncertain function. V was clipped by 5 bases and J by 8 bases, with 15 bases between them. The CDR3 is made up of 14 amino acids.

As to this clone: Other DNA sequences in this sample translate to the same CDR3. The CDR3 DNA is TGTGCCAGCTCTCCAACAGGGGATCAGCCCCAGCATTTT. Translation: CASSPTGDQPQHF. The chain is built from TRBV18 and TRBJ1-5; 7 bases line up with TRBD1. V lost 6 bases, J lost 5 bases, and 4 bases stayed unmatched. Germline CDR1 is KGHSH and CDR2 is LQKENI. This CDR3 is 13 amino acids long.

The genes are TRBV9 and TRBJ2-7, with D perhaps matching TRBD2 (6 bases). The CDR3 spans 18 residues. The germline V and J ends were trimmed by 0 bases and 3 bases, with 22 bases remaining between them. CDR1 is SGDLS, CDR2 YYNGEE, per germline. For the CDR3, the DNA is TGTGCCAGCAGCGTAGGGTTAAGAGGAGCTAGCGCGAACTACGAGCAGTACTTC. Its protein product is CASSVGLRGASANYEQYF.

The J gene is TRBJ2-7, the V gene TRBV4-1, with 7 bases matching TRBD1. The CDR3 sequence is 14 residues long. V dropped 2 bases and J dropped 6; count of bases not matched to a gene: 7. Germline V gene sequence: CDR1 MGHRA, CDR2 YSYEKL. The CDR3 protein is CASSQPGQQGEQYF. CDR3 DNA: TGCGCCAGCAGCCAACCGGGACAGCAAGGCGAGCAGTACTTC.

The chain carries TRBV30 and TRBJ1-1; a possible D gene is TRBD1 (5 bases). Between the trimmed V and J ends, which lost 5 bases and 0 bases, there was a span of 10 bases. Germline V gives CDR1 GTSNPN, CDR2 SVGIG (reference sequence). The CDR3 length is 13 residues. The CDR3 region is CAWGRGLNTEAFF. CDR3 nucleotides: TGTGCCTGGGGGAGGGGACTGAACACTGAAGCTTTCTTT.

Notes on this clone: Other DNA sequences in the sample encode the same CDR3. In DNA form, the CDR3 reads TGTGCCAGTAGGGGGACAGGGTCCACCGGGGAGCTGTTTTTT. Translating gives CASRGTGSTGELFF. V and J are TRBV19 and TRBJ2-2; 9 bases match TRBD1. V lost 6 bases and J lost 4; bases outside the gene matches: 3. CDR1 and CDR2 from the germline V gene are LNHDA and SQIVND (reference sequence). This CDR3 comprises 14 residues.

This clone was found many times. The chain joins TRBV6-1 to TRBJ1-4; 7 positions match TRBD1. V lost 3 bases to trimming and J lost 8 bases; unmatched junction nucleotides: 12. Germline V gene data show CDR1 as MNHNS and CDR2 as SASEGT. This CDR3 spans 16 amino acids. The chain's CDR3 is CASSDLGQTVPEKLFF. In DNA form, the CDR3 reads TGTGCCAGCAGTGATTTGGGACAGACCGTTCCAGAAAAACTGTTTTTT.

About this clone itself: The same CDR3 is also encoded by other DNA sequences in this sample. This chain links TRBV19 with TRBJ2-1; 11 bases are a match to TRBD1. Germline assignment: CDR1 LNHDA and CDR2 SQIVND (reference sequence). This CDR3 contains 17 residues. The trim removed 1 base at V and 3 bases at J, leaving 5 bases unmatched. The CDR3, as DNA: TGTGCCAGTAGTATAGCCACCGGGACAGGGGGCTACAATGAGCAGTTCTTC. Translated: CASSIATGTGGYNEQFF.

The chain recombines TRBV27 with TRBJ2-3, with D uncertain. Trimming removed 6 bases at V and 8 bases at J, with 18 bases between. This CDR3 contains 14 residues. The germline V gene has CDR1 MNHEY and CDR2 SMNVEV (reference sequence). CDR3 bases: TGTGCCAGCAGCTTAACCTCAGGCCAAGGTACGCAGTATTTT. As protein: CASSLTSGQGTQYF.

This chain uses TRBV5-1 with TRBJ2-7, with D maybe TRBD2 (7 bases). Germline values: CDR1 SGHRS, CDR2 YFSETQ. The CDR3 runs 15 residues. Trimming cost V 2 bases and J 3 bases, with 15 bases left between them. The CDR3 here is CASSFRGGSIYEQYF. For the CDR3, the DNA is TGCGCCAGCAGCTTCAGGGGCGGGAGCATCTACGAGCAGTACTTC.

V is TRBV7-9 and J is TRBJ1-5; TRBD1 is a possible D gene (6 bases). V lost 5 bases to trimming and J lost 5 bases, with 10 bases between them. Germline V CDR1 and CDR2: SEHNR, FQNEAQ (reference sequence). This CDR3 is 13 amino acids long. CDR3 sequence (DNA): TGTGCCAGCAGCCGGGACATCTATCAGCCCCAGCATTTT. It translates to CASSRDIYQPQHF.

The genes are TRBV7-6 and TRBJ1-2, with D unclear. The V end lost 6 bases, the J end lost 4 bases, and 12 bases lay between the germline ends. Looked up from germline, CDR1 is SGHVS and CDR2 is FNYEAQ. This CDR3 is built from 13 residues. The CDR3 region has the DNA TGTGCCAGCAGTCCCGGGGAGGGCTATGGCTACACCTTC. Protein sequence: CASSPGEGYGYTF. Supplemented by reference TRBV7-6 and TRBJ1-2, the full variable domain reads GAGVSQSPRYKVTKRGQDVALRCDPISGHVSLYWYRQALGQGPEFLTYFNYEAQQDKSGLPNDRFSAERPEGSISTLTIQRTEQRDSAMYRCASSPGEGYGYTFGSGTRLTVV.

This chain uses TRBV7-2 with TRBJ1-4, with D hard to call. The CDR3 contains 15 residues. Germline CDR1 SGHTA, CDR2 FQGNSA. Trimming stripped 1 base from V and 3 bases from J, with 9 bases between. The CDR3 spells CASSLGGVPNEKLFF. CDR3 sequence (DNA): TGTGCCAGCAGCTTAGGCGGAGTTCCTAATGAAAAACTGTTTTTT.